Listed here is a single TCR beta chain. Its antigen is not known. The CDR3 contains 16 residues. Trimming left V 3 bases short and J 7 bases short, with 19 bases between. These data belong to a study of T-cell reconstitution after alpha-beta-depleted transplantation in children. Study outcomes and limitations: Several hundred expanded graft clones reportedly gave rise to the alpha-beta T cells present about two months after transplant. At one year after transplant, newly produced T cells mostly accounted for T-cell counts and diversity.

The library targeted TCRbeta and was prepared with unique molecular identifiers. TCRdb reprocessed the PCR reads via MiXCR and lists one record per CDR3 protein. The table records under 450,000 distinct CDR3 sequences, under 20% of them present only once. The clonotype was recovered from a boy under two years old who had a stem cell transplant for Wiskott-Aldrich syndrome, so the T cells may come from the graft donor. The sequencing here drew on PBMCs, mostly from graft donor cells, taken 360 days after TCRalphabeta/CD19-depleted stem cell transplant. The J gene is TRBJ1-5, the V gene TRBV12-3 or TRBV12-4; tentative D call: TRBD1 (5 bases). CDR3 protein: CASSFWGTNGRQPQHF. In nucleotides, the CDR3 is TGTGCCAGCAGTTTTTGGGGGACCAACGGACGGCAGCCCCAGCATTTT.